This is a list of T cell receptor beta chains from one sample in a study of Tregs in tolerant kidney transplant recipients. Produced via immunoSEQ multiplex PCR; TCRdb's table is partial and in-frame only. This repertoire shows 100,000 or so clones, more than 85% found once; its top ten account for about 1.5%. The specimen comprised CD4+ T cells from blood (PBMCs), sampled 12 months after the transplant. Receptors originate from a human patient who received a combined kidney and bone marrow transplant. Some T cells may arise from the graft donor. The conserved cysteine and the conserved F or W are not part of the CDR3 here. Each record gives: V gene, clone size, CDR3 length, J gene, CDR3 protein. A row's size may be missing; if present it is once, few, many or a size class.

v_gene: TRBV11-2
abundance: -
len: 13
j_gene: -
CDR3aa: ASSRIWELSYEQY

v_gene: TRBV11-3
abundance: -
len: 11
j_gene: TRBJ2-5
CDR3aa: ASSSLPTPTQY

v_gene: TRBV11-2
abundance: -
len: 13
j_gene: TRBJ2-1
CDR3aa: ASSLTRDRVGEQF

v_gene: TRBV9
abundance: -
len: 15
j_gene: TRBJ1-2
CDR3aa: ASSGRRGDLTNYGYT

v_gene: TRBV7-6
abundance: -
len: 12
j_gene: TRBJ1-2
CDR3aa: ASSSRDRCYGYT

v_gene: TRBV29-1
abundance: -
len: 12
j_gene: TRBJ2-3
CDR3aa: SVDGVGPTDTQY

v_gene: TRBV11-2
abundance: -
len: 14
j_gene: TRBJ2-7
CDR3aa: ASSLDIRQASYEQY

v_gene: TRBV5-1
abundance: once
len: 13
j_gene: TRBJ2-1
CDR3aa: ASSPVGSSYNEQF

v_gene: TRBV14
abundance: -
len: 13
j_gene: TRBJ2-1
CDR3aa: ASSLGTNSYNEQF

v_gene: TRBV7-7
abundance: -
len: 13
j_gene: TRBJ2-3
CDR3aa: ASSLGQGAVDTQY

v_gene: TRBV5-1
abundance: -
len: 14
j_gene: TRBJ2-2
CDR3aa: ASSLTAGGPDGELF

v_gene: TRBV7-8
abundance: -
len: 13
j_gene: TRBJ2-7
CDR3aa: ASSAAGTDTYEQY

v_gene: TRBV10-3
abundance: once
len: 15
j_gene: TRBJ2-7
CDR3aa: AISEGGTGAPSYEQY

v_gene: TRBV7-9
abundance: -
len: 13
j_gene: TRBJ2-5
CDR3aa: ASSGYRAPQETQY

v_gene: TRBV28
abundance: -
len: 15
j_gene: TRBJ2-5
CDR3aa: ASSYIAGIFEEETQY

v_gene: TRBV5-1
abundance: -
len: 14
j_gene: TRBJ2-1
CDR3aa: ASSSTGTPSYNEQF

v_gene: TRBV19
abundance: -
len: 12
j_gene: TRBJ1-5
CDR3aa: ASTGGISNQPQH

v_gene: TRBV27
abundance: -
len: 13
j_gene: TRBJ2-7
CDR3aa: ASSWDRLTSYEQY

v_gene: TRBV14
abundance: -
len: 13
j_gene: TRBJ2-7
CDR3aa: ASSLYKGDSHEQY

v_gene: TRBV19
abundance: -
len: 12
j_gene: TRBJ2-1
CDR3aa: ASRPGQSYNEQF

v_gene: TRBV5-1
abundance: -
len: 13
j_gene: TRBJ2-1
CDR3aa: ASSLLAGVDNEQF

v_gene: TRBV4-3
abundance: -
len: 11
j_gene: TRBJ1-2
CDR3aa: ASSQDRVGGYT

v_gene: TRBV7-8
abundance: -
len: 14
j_gene: TRBJ1-5
CDR3aa: ASSLVGTGGHQPQH

v_gene: TRBV6-5
abundance: -
len: 12
j_gene: TRBJ2-2
CDR3aa: ASSRDRVAGELF